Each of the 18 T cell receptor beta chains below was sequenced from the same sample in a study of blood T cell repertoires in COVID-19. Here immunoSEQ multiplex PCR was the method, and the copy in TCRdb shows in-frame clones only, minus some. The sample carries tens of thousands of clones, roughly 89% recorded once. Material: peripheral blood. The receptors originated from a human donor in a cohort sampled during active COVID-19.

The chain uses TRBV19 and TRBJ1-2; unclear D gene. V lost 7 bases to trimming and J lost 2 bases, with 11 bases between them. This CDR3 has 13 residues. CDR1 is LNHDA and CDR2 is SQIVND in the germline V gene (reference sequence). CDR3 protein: CASNPGMNYGYTF. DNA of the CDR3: TGTGCCAGTAATCCAGGCATGAACTATGGCTACACCTTC.

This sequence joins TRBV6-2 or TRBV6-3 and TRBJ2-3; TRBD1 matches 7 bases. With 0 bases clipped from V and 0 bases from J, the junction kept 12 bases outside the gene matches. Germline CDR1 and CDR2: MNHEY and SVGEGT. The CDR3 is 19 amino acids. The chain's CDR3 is CASSYSTGSHSSSTDTQYF. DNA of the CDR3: TGTGCCAGCAGTTACTCGACAGGGAGCCATTCCTCCAGCACAGATACGCAGTATTTT.

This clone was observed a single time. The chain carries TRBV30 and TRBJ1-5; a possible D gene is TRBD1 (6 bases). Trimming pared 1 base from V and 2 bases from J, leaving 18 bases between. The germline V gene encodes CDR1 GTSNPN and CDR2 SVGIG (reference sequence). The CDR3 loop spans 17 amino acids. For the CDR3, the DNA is TGTGCCTGGAGTGATTGGGCGGGGGCTTCTCGCAATCAGCCCCAGCATTTT. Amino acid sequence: CAWSDWAGASRNQPQHF.

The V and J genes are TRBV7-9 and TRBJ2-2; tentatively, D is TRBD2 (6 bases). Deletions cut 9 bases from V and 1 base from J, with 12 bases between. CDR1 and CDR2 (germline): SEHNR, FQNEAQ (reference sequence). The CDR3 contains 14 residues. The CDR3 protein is CAREPGENTGELFF. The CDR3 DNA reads TGTGCCAGAGAACCGGGAGAGAACACCGGGGAGCTGTTTTTT.

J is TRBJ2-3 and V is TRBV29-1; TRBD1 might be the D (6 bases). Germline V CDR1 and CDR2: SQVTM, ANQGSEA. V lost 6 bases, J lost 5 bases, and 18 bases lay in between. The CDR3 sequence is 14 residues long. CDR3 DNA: TGCAGCGTGGATAAGAGGGGGTTTATAGATACGCAGTATTTT. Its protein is CSVDKRGFIDTQYF.

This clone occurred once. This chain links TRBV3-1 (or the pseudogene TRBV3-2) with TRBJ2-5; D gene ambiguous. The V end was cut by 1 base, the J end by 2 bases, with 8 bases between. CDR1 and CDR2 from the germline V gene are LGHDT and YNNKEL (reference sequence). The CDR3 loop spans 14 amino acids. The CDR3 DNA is TGTGCCAGCAGCCAAGGAGCTATACAAGAGACCCAGTACTTC. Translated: CASSQGAIQETQYF.

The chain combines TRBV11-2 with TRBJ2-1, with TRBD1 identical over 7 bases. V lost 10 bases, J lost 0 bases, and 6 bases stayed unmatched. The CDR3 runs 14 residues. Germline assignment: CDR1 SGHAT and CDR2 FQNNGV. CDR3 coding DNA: TGTGCCACCCAGGGGGTTAGCTCCTACAATGAGCAGTTCTTC. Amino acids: CATQGVSSYNEQFF.

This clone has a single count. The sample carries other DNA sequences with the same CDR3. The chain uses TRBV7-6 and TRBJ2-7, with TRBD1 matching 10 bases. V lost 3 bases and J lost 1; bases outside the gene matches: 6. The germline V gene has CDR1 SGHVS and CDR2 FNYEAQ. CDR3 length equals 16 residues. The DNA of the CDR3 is TGTGCCAGCAGCTTGACACCGGGACAGGGGTCCTACGAGCAGTACTTC. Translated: CASSLTPGQGSYEQYF.

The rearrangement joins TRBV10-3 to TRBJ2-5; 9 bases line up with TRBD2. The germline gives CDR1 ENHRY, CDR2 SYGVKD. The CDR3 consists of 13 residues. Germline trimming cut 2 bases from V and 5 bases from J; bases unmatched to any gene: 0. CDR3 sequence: CAISETSGETQYF. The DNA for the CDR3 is TGTGCCATCAGTGAGACTAGCGGGGAGACCCAGTACTTC.

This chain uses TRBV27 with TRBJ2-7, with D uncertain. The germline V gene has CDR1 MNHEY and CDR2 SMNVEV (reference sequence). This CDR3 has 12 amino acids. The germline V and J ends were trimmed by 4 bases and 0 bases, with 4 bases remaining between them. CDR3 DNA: TGTGCCAGCAGTTCCTACTCCTACGAGCAGTACTTC. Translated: CASSSYSYEQYF.

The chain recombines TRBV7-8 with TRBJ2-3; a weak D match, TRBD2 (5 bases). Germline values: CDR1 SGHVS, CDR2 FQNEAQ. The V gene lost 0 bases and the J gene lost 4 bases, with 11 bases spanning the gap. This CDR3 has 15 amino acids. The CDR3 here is CASSLAGSRADTQYF. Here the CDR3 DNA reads TGTGCCAGCAGCTTAGCGGGGAGTAGAGCAGATACGCAGTATTTT.

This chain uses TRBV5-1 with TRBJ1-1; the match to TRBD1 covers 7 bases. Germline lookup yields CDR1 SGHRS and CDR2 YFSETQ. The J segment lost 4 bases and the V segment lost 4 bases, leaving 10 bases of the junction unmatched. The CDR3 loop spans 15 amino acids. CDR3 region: CASSQGDASATEAFF. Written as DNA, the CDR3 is TGCGCCAGCAGCCAGGGGGACGCCTCGGCCACTGAAGCTTTCTTT.

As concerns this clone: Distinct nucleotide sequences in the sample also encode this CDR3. The CDR3 reads CASSIGGTGVTEAFF. As DNA, the CDR3 is TGTGCCAGTAGTATAGGGGGGACAGGGGTCACTGAAGCTTTCTTT. The chain links TRBV19 to TRBJ1-1; 10 nucleotides match TRBD1. This CDR3 comprises 15 residues. Germline V CDR1 and CDR2: LNHDA, SQIVND (reference sequence). The J segment lost 4 bases and the V segment lost 1 base, leaving 3 bases of the junction unmatched.

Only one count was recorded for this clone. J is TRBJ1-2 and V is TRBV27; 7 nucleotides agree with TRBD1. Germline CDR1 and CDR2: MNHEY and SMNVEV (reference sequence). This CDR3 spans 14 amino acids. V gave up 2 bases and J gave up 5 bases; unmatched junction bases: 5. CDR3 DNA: TGTGCCAGCAGTTTAAGGGACAGCATTTATGGCTACACCTTC. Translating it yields CASSLRDSIYGYTF.

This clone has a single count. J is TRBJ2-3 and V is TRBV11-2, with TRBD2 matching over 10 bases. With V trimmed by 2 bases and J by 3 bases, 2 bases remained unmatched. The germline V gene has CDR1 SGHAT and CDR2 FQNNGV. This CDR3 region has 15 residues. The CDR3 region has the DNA TGTGCCAGCAGCTTACTAGCGGGGGCGACAGATACGCAGTATTTT. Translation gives CASSLLAGATDTQYF.

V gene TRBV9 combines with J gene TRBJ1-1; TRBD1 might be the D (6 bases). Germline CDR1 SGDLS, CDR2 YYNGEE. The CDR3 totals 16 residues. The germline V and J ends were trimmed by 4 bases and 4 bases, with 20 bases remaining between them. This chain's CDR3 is CASSPAPGAGGTEAFF. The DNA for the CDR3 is TGTGCCAGCAGCCCCGCCCCAGGGGCGGGCGGCACTGAAGCTTTCTTT.

This CDR3 reads CASSPEPALDYGYTF. For the CDR3, the DNA is TGTGCCAGCTCACCAGAGCCCGCCCTAGACTATGGCTACACCTTC. This chain connects TRBV18 to TRBJ1-2; D remains unclear. The CDR3 contains 15 residues. The V end lost 2 bases, the J end lost 3 bases, and 13 bases lay between the germline ends. The germline CDR1 and CDR2 sequences are KGHSH and LQKENI.

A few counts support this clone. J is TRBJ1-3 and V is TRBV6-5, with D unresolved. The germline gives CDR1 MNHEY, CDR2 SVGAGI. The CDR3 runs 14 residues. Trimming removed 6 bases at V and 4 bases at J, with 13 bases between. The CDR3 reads CASRWQPSGNTIYF. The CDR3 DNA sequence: TGTGCCAGCAGGTGGCAGCCTAGCGGAAACACCATATATTTT.